The text below deals with one TCR beta chain. These data belong to a study of beta chain features in type 1 diabetes. The ends were cut back, 0 bases at V and 0 bases at J, with 12 bases in the middle. The CDR3 has 17 residues. Germline CDR1 is MGHRA and CDR2 is YSYEKL. The authors reverse transcribed all of the isolated RNA, so sequencing captured expressed TCRB transcripts. Generated by immunoSEQ multiplex PCR, the TCRdb table keeps only in-frame clones and is missing some. The sample consists of 240,000 or so clones, 25% to 30% of them appearing once. The V gene is TRBV4-1, the J gene TRBJ2-4; D gene uncertain. The receptor comes from a man under 40 in good health. Material: central memory CD4+ T cells from blood. The CDR3 DNA is TGCGCCAGCAGCCAAGAAAGGAATAGTCTAGCCAAAAACATTCAGTACTTC. This gives the protein CASSQERNSLAKNIQYF.